Each of the 20 T cell receptor beta chains below was sequenced from the same sample in a study of shared clonotypes between healthy human individuals. Libraries were prepared by immunoSEQ multiplex PCR; TCRdb keeps only in-frame clonotypes and omits some of them. The repertoire includes more than 2 million clones, approximately 96% of them detected once, and about 0.13% sits in the top ten. Sequencing was done on a sample of naive CD4+ T cells sorted from blood. As to subset: CD45RA+ positively selected. All receptors derive from a man in his late teens or twenties in good health.

The gene calls are TRBV7-8 and TRBJ2-3; D is unclear. The length of the CDR3 is 13 residues. CDR1 and CDR2 (germline): SGHVS, FQNEAQ. V dropped 2 bases and J dropped 2 bases, with 5 bases sitting between them. The CDR3 DNA sequence: TGTGCCAGCAGCTTAACCACCACAGATACGCAGTATTTT. It is translated as CASSLTTTDTQYF.

The rearrangement joins TRBV5-6 to TRBJ1-2; TRBD1 aligns across 10 bases. CDR1 and CDR2 from the germline V gene are SGHDT and YYEEEE. The CDR3 is made up of 16 amino acids. V lost 5 bases, J lost 2 bases, and 9 bases stayed unmatched. The DNA for the CDR3 is TGTGCCAGCAGGGCAGCAGGGGGACAGGGGAACTATGGCTACACCTTC. This sequence encodes CASRAAGGQGNYGYTF. The whole variable domain, remainder taken from reference TRBV5-6 and TRBJ1-2, is DAGVTQSPTHLIKTRGQQVTLRCSPKSGHDTVSWYQQALGQGPQFIFQYYEEEERQRGNFPDRFSGHQFPNYSSELNVNALLLGDSALYLCASRAAGGQGNYGYTFGSGTRLTVV.

The chain carries TRBV19 and TRBJ2-2; perhaps D is TRBD1 or TRBD2 (6 bases each). This CDR3 region has 16 residues. Trimming shortened V by 0 bases and J by 5 bases, and 13 bases separated the two germline ends. CDR1 is LNHDA and CDR2 is SQIVND in the germline V gene (reference sequence). CDR3 sequence (DNA): TGTGCCAGTAGTATAGATCTCCGGGGGCTTACCGGGGAGCTGTTTTTT. Its translation is CASSIDLRGLTGELFF.

The rearrangement links TRBV7-2 to TRBJ2-1; 8 nucleotides align to TRBD2. CDR1 is SGHTA and CDR2 is FQGNSA in the germline V gene. The J segment lost 3 bases and the V segment lost 2 bases, leaving 15 bases of the junction unmatched. This CDR3 region has 19 residues. DNA of the CDR3: TGTGCCAGCAGCTTACGCGGTGCGGTAGCGGGAACTGTCTACAATGAGCAGTTCTTC. Translating it yields CASSLRGAVAGTVYNEQFF.

The V and J genes are TRBV6-6 and TRBJ1-4, with D unresolved. With 7 bases removed from V and 5 bases from J, the gap between germline ends came to 11 bases. The CDR3 runs 13 residues. Germline CDR1 reads MNHNY; CDR2 reads SVGAGI (reference sequence). As DNA, the CDR3 is TGTGCCAGCATCCCCGCCTTGAATGAAAAACTGTTTTTT. This codes for CASIPALNEKLFF.

V and J are TRBV9 and TRBJ1-3; D ambiguous. The CDR3 is 14 residues long. The germline V gene encodes CDR1 SGDLS and CDR2 YYNGEE. The germline V and J ends were trimmed by 2 bases and 4 bases, with 10 bases remaining between them. As DNA, the CDR3 is TGTGCCAGCAGCGTTGAGGGTGGGGGAAACACCATATATTTT. Protein sequence: CASSVEGGGNTIYF.

The chain uses TRBV28 and TRBJ1-1; tentative D call: TRBD1 (6 bases). The V end was cut by 5 bases, the J end by 6 bases, with 19 bases between. CDR3 length: 15 amino acids. Germline CDR1 and CDR2: MDHEN and SYDVKM. CDR3 coding DNA: TGTGCCAGCAGTAGGCTACAGGGCCGGACGGCTGAAGCTTTCTTT. Translated, it gives CASSRLQGRTAEAFF.

J is TRBJ2-1 and V is TRBV4-2; 10 bases are shared with TRBD2. Unmatched junction bases numbered 5, after V lost 0 bases and J lost 9 bases. Germline V gene lookup returns CDR1 LGHNA and CDR2 YNFKEQ. The CDR3 runs to 15 residues. CDR3 amino acids: CASSQEGTSVGEQFF. As DNA, the CDR3 is TGTGCCAGCAGCCAAGAGGGGACTAGCGTCGGTGAGCAGTTCTTC.

The chain combines TRBV6-5 with TRBJ2-7, with TRBD2 matching over 10 bases. The CDR3 totals 16 residues. V dropped 1 base and J dropped 7; count of bases not matched to a gene: 10. Germline CDR1 MNHEY, CDR2 SVGAGI. The CDR3 reads CASSYYGLAARVEQYF. CDR3 nucleotide sequence: TGTGCCAGCAGTTACTACGGACTAGCGGCGCGGGTAGAGCAGTACTTC.

V gene TRBV7-6 combines with J gene TRBJ1-4; D call uncertain. V lost 5 bases to trimming and J lost 0 bases, with 10 bases between them. The CDR3 spans 15 residues. Looked up from germline, CDR1 is SGHVS and CDR2 is FNYEAQ. The CDR3 is CASSPGGATNEKLFF. CDR3 DNA sequence: TGTGCCAGCAGCCCAGGTGGGGCAACTAATGAAAAACTGTTTTTT.

The rearrangement joins TRBV7-8 to TRBJ2-7; D not certain. V was trimmed by 1 base and J by 0 bases, leaving 13 bases between them. From germline, CDR1 is SGHVS and CDR2 FQNEAQ. This CDR3 has 16 amino acids. Here the CDR3 reads CASSLGFSVSSYEQYF. The CDR3 nucleotides read TGTGCCAGCAGCTTAGGATTTTCAGTTAGCTCCTACGAGCAGTACTTC.

The V call is TRBV4-1, the J call TRBJ1-2; D perhaps matches TRBD1 (6 bases). CDR3 size: 13 residues. Germline-derived CDR1 and CDR2 are MGHRA and YSYEKL. The V end was cut by 4 bases, the J end by 7 bases, with 13 bases between. Here the CDR3 DNA reads TGCGCCAGCAGCCGAGACAGGACGGGTGGCTACACCTTC. This codes for CASSRDRTGGYTF.

The CDR3 here is CSVETPMLAPSGNTIYF. CDR3 DNA: TGCAGCGTTGAGACTCCTATGCTGGCCCCCTCTGGAAACACCATATATTTT. The genes are TRBV29-1 and TRBJ1-3; D is uncertain. The CDR3 totals 17 residues. V lost 3 bases and J lost 0, with 18 bases in between. CDR1 SQVTM and CDR2 ANQGSEA come from the germline V gene.

This rearrangement joins TRBV6-5 to TRBJ2-6; D gene ambiguous. This CDR3 is built from 14 residues. Germline assignment: CDR1 MNHEY and CDR2 SVGAGI. The V end lost 7 bases, the J end lost 0 bases, and 7 bases lay between the germline ends. The CDR3, as DNA: TGTGCCAGCATAGGTTCCTCTGGGGCCAACGTCCTGACTTTC. This translates into CASIGSSGANVLTF.

This sequence joins TRBV4-1 and TRBJ2-7; D could derive from TRBD1 or TRBD2 (5 bases each). The CDR3 runs to 16 residues. CDR1 MGHRA and CDR2 YSYEKL come from the germline V gene. Trimming pared 0 bases from V and 5 bases from J, leaving 17 bases between. CDR3 region: CASSQEGTALGNEQYF. The CDR3, as DNA: TGCGCCAGCAGCCAAGAAGGGACGGCCTTGGGAAACGAGCAGTACTTC.

This chain links TRBV1 with TRBJ1-2; TRBD1 is taken as the D call from the table, unchecked against the DNA. TRBV1 is described as a pseudogene. This CDR3 has 17 amino acids. CDR3 nucleotide sequence: TGCACCAGCAGCCAAGTTCACAGGGGGCCCTCTAACTATGGCTACACCTTC. It codes for CTSSQVHRGPSNYGYTF.

The gene calls are TRBV18 and TRBJ2-4; 7 nucleotides align to TRBD1. V lost 2 bases to trimming and J lost 9 bases; unmatched junction nucleotides: 4. The CDR3 has 13 residues. The germline CDR1 and CDR2 sequences are KGHSH and LQKENI. CDR3 nucleotides: TGTGCCAGCTCACCATTCGGGGACAGCATTCAGTACTTC. This encodes CASSPFGDSIQYF.

This clone has just one count. The chain's CDR3 is CASSLVDLGYTF. The DNA for the CDR3 is TGTGCCAGCAGCTTGGTGGACCTTGGCTACACCTTC. The J gene is TRBJ1-2, the V gene TRBV5-6; D unresolved. CDR3 size: 12 residues. The V gene's germline CDR1 is SGHDT and CDR2 YYEEEE. V was trimmed by 0 bases and J by 7 bases, leaving 7 bases between them.

The gene calls are TRBV5-1 and TRBJ2-3; 8 nucleotides line up with TRBD2. V lost 4 bases and J lost 6; bases outside the gene matches: 7. There are 14 residues in the CDR3. Germline loops: CDR1 SGHRS, CDR2 YFSETQ. DNA of the CDR3: TGCGCCAGCAGCACGGGACTAGAGGCCGATACGCAGTATTTT. It is translated as CASSTGLEADTQYF.

This clone occurred once. V usage is TRBV10-3 and J usage is TRBJ1-3; D is undetermined. This CDR3 spans 15 amino acids. Germline V gene data show CDR1 as ENHRY and CDR2 as SYGVKD. The ends were cut back, 2 bases at V and 0 bases at J, with 8 bases in the middle. The CDR3 protein is CAISEELSSGNTIYF. The CDR3 region has the DNA TGTGCCATCAGTGAGGAGCTGAGCTCTGGAAACACCATATATTTT.